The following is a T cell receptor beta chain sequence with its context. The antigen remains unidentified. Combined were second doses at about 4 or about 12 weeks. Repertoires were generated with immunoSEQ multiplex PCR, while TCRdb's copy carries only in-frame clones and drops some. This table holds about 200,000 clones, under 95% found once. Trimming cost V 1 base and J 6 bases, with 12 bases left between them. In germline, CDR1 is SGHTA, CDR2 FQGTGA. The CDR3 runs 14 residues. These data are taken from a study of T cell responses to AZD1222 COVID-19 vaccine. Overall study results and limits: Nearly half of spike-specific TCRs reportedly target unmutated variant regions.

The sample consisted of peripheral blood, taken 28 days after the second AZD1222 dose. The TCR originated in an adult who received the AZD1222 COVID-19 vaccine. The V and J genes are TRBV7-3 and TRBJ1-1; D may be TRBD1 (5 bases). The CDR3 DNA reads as TGTGCCAGCAGCTTAATGGGGGATGCCCCTGAAGCTTTCTTT. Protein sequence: CASSLMGDAPEAFF. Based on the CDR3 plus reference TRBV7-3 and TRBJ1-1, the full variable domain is GAGVSQTPSNKVTEKGKYVELRCDPISGHTALYWYRQSLGQGPEFLIYFQGTGAADDSGLPNDRFFAVRPEGSVSTLKIQRTERGDSAVYLCASSLMGDAPEAFFGQGTRLTVV.